This T cell receptor (beta chain) was found in a study of OX40 agonist ivuxolimab in advanced cancers. Prior autoimmune disease or systemic immunosuppression barred patients. The CDR3 totals 15 residues. CDR1 and CDR2 from the germline V gene are SGHTA and FQGNSA. V gave up 0 bases and J gave up 4 bases; unmatched junction bases: 4. The protocol was immunoSEQ multiplex PCR, while the TCRdb copy is restricted to in-frame clones and leaves out a portion. This sample yields some 50,000 clones, of which around 94% are seen a single time; 9.5% to 11% belongs to the top ten. Material: CD4+ or CD8+ T cells sorted from blood, obtained in a trial of the OX40 agonist ivuxolimab. This TCR derives from an adult with an advanced solid tumor such as melanoma, head and neck, liver or kidney cancer. The chain links TRBV7-2 to TRBJ2-5, with 8 bases fitting TRBD1. CDR3 nucleotide sequence: TGTGCCAGCAGCTTAGCTGACAGGGGAAGAGAGACCCAGTACTTC. The encoded protein is CASSLADRGRETQYF.